The T cell receptor beta chain under discussion was sequenced for a study of T cells after yellow fever vaccination. The CDR3 is 14 residues long. Trimming shortened V by 7 bases and J by 4 bases, and 16 bases separated the two germline ends. Researchers made TCR cDNA using 5'RACE template switching, and this step added a universal primer site and UMIs. One entry per CDR3 protein results from TCRdb running MiXCR on the 5' RACE reads. The data contain roughly 340,000 distinct CDR3 sequences, roughly 8.7% of them seen just once; the ten biggest clones take up under 20%. Findings and caveats of the study: Peak timing came faster in the weaker secondary response, day 5 versus 15.

This clonotype was observed a few times. What it recognizes is unknown. The source material was PBMCs, sampled on the day of the first yellow fever vaccination. The rearrangement joins TRBV12-3 or TRBV12-4 to TRBJ2-5, with D possibly TRBD2 on 6 matching bases. This receptor was identified in a man aged 18 to 29 who received the YFV17D yellow fever vaccine. The CDR3 nucleotides are TGTGCCAGCACCACTGACTCGGAGGGAGAGACCCAGTACTTC. Translating it yields CASTTDSEGETQYF.